This T cell receptor (beta chain) appears in the sequencing data of a study of blood T cell repertoires in COVID-19. For the study at large: PBMCs, B-cell-depleted T cells, or T cells were the source of the cDNA or gDNA that made up the material.

The CDR3 has 13 amino acids. CDR1 SNHLY and CDR2 FYNNEI come from the germline V gene. V shed 2 bases and J shed 5 bases, with 9 bases lying between them. Assay used: immunoSEQ multiplex PCR; TCRdb lists only in-frame clones, some missing. The sample includes roughly 150,000 clones, 84% of them seen just once. This sequence was found in a man aged 65 to 79 with active or convalescent COVID-19. The genes are TRBV2 and TRBJ2-5; TRBD1 is a possible D gene (5 bases). The sequenced material came from peripheral blood. The CDR3 nucleotides read TGTGCCAGCAGTGAACAGGGTTGGGAGACCCAGTACTTC. Protein: CASSEQGWETQYF.